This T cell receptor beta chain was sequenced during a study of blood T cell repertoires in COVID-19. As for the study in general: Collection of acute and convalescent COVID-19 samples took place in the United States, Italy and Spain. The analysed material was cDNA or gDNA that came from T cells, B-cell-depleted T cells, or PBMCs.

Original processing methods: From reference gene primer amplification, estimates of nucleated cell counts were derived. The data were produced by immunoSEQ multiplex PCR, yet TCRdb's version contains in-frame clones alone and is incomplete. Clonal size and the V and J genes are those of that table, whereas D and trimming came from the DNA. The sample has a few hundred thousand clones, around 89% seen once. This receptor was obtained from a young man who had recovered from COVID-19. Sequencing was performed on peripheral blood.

CDR3 coding DNA: TGCAGTGCTCCCATGAACACTGAAGCTTTCTTT. Its protein is CSAPMNTEAFF. The V call is TRBV20-1, the J call TRBJ1-1; the D is unclear. CDR1 DFQATT and CDR2 SNEGSKA come from the germline V gene (reference sequence). V was clipped by 5 bases and J by 0 bases, with 4 bases between them. The CDR3 has 11 residues.